This TCR beta chain emerged from a study of T cells after somatic rescue of genetic block. The V segment lost 6 bases and the J segment 7 bases; nucleotides outside the gene matches: 10. This CDR3 region has 14 residues. CDR1 is MNHNY, CDR2 SVGAGI, per germline (reference sequence). Clones were read by immunoSEQ multiplex PCR, and TCRdb kept only the in-frame ones, dropping some. The sample has approximately 65,000 clones; 80% to 95% are singletons. This TCR derives from a man in his forties or fifties. The genes are TRBV6-6 and TRBJ1-2, with TRBD1 matching 8 bases. Sequencing was done on a sample of peripheral blood mononuclear cells (PBMCs). CDR3 loop: CASRNAGGERGYTF. CDR3 bases: TGTGCCAGCAGAAATGCAGGGGGCGAGCGTGGCTACACCTTC.